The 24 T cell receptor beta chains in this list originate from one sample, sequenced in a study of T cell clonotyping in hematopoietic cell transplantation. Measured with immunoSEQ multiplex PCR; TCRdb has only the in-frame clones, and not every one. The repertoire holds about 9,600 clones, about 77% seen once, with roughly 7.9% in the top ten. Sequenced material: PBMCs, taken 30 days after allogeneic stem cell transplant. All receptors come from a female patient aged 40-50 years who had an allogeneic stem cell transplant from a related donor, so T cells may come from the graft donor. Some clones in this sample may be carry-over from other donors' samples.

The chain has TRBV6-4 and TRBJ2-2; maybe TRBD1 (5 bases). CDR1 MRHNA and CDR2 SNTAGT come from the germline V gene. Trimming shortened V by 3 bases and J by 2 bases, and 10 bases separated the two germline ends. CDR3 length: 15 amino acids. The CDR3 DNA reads TGTGCCAGCAGTGAGAAGGGGTCCAACACCGGGGAGCTGTTTTTT. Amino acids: CASSEKGSNTGELFF.

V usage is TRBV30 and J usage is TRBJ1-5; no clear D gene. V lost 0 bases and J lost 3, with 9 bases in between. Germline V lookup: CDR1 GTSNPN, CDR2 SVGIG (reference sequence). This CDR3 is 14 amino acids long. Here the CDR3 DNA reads TGTGCCTGGAGTGTAGGAAGAAACAATCAGCCCCAGCATTTT. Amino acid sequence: CAWSVGRNNQPQHF.

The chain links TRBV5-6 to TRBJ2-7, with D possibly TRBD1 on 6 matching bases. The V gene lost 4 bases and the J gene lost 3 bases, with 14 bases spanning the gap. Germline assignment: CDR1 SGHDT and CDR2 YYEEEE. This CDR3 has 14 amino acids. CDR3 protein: CASSLGGDFYEQYF. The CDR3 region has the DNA TGTGCCAGCAGCCTAGGGGGAGACTTCTACGAGCAGTACTTC.

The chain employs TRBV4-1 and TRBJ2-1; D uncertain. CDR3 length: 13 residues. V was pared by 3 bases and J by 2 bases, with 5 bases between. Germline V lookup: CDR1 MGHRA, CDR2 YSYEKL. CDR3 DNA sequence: TGCGCCAGCAGCCAGGTTCCCTACAATGAGCAGTTCTTC. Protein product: CASSQVPYNEQFF.

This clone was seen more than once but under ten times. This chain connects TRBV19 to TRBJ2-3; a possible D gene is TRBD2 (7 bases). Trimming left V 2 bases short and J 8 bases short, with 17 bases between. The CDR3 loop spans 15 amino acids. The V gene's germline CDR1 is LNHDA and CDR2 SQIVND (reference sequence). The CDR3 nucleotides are TGTGCCAGTAGTATACTAGCGGACAAGGGGGTTACGCAGTATTTT. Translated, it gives CASSILADKGVTQYF.

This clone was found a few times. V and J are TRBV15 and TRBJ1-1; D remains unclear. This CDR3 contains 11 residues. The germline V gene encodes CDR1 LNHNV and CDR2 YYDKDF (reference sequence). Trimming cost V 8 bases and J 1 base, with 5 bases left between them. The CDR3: CATWGNTEAFF. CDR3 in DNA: TGTGCCACCTGGGGGAACACTGAAGCTTTCTTT.

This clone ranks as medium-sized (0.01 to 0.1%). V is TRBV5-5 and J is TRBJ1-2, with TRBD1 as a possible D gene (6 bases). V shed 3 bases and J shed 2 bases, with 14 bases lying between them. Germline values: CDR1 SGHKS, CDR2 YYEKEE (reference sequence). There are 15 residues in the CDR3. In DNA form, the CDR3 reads TGTGCCAGCAGCTCCAACAGGGAGGGGAACTATGGCTACACCTTC. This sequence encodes CASSSNREGNYGYTF.

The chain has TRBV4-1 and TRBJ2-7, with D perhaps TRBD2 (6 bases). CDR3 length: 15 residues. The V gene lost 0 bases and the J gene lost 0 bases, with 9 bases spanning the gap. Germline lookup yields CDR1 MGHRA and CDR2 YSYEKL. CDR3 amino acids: CASSQDLGGSYEQYF. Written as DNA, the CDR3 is TGCGCCAGCAGCCAAGATCTGGGGGGCTCCTACGAGCAGTACTTC.

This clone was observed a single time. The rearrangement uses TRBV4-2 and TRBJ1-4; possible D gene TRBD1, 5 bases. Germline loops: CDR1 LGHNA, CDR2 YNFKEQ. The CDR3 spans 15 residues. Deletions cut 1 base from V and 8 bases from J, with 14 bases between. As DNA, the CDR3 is TGTGCCAGCAGCCAAGGCTCCGACCCAGGGGAAAAACTGTTTTTT. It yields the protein CASSQGSDPGEKLFF.

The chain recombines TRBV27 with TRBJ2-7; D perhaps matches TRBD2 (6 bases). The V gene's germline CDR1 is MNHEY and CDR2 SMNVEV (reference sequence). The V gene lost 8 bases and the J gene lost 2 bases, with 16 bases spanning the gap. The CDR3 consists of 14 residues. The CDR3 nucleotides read TGTGCCAGCTCTAGCCTAGCGTCTCCCTACGAGCAGTACTTC. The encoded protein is CASSSLASPYEQYF.

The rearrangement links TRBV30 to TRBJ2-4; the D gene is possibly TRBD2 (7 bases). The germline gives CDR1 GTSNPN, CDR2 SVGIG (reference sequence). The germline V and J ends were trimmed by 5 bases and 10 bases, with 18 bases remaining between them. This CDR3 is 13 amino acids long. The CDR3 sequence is CAWGGAWGGIQYF. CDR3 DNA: TGTGCCTGGGGGGGGGCCTGGGGAGGGATTCAGTACTTC.

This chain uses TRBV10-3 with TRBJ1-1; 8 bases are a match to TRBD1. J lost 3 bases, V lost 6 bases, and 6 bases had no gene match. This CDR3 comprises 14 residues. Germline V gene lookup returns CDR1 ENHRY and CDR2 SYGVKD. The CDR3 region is CAISVGQGDTEAFF. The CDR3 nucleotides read TGTGCCATCAGCGTAGGACAGGGAGACACTGAAGCTTTCTTT.

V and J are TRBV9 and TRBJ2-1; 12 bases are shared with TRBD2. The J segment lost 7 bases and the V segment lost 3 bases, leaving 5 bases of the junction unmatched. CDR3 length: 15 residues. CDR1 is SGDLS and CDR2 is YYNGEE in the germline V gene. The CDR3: CASSAWTSGANEQFF. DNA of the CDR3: TGTGCCAGCAGCGCCTGGACTAGCGGGGCTAATGAGCAGTTCTTC.

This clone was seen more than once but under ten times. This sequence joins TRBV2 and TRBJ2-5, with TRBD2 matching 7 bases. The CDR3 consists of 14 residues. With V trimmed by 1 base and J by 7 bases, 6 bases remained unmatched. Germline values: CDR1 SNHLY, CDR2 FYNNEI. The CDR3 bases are TGTGCCAGCAGTGAAGAGGGCGGGAGAGGGACCCAGTACTTC. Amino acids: CASSEEGGRGTQYF.

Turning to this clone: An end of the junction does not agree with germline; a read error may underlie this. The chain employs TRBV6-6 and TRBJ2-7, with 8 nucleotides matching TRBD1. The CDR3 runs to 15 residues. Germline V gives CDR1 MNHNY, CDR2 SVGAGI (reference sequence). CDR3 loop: CASRQEGQASFEQYF. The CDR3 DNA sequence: TGTGCCAGCAGGCAAGAGGGACAGGCCTCCTTCGAGCAGTACTTC.

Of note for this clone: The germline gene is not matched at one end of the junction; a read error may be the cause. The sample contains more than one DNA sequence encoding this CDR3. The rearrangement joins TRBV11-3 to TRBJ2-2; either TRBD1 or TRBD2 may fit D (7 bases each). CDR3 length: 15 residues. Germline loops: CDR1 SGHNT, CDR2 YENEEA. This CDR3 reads CASSKSRGGTGELFF. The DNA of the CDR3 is TGTGCCAGCAGCAAGAGCAGGGGGGGCACCGGGGAACTGTTTTTT.

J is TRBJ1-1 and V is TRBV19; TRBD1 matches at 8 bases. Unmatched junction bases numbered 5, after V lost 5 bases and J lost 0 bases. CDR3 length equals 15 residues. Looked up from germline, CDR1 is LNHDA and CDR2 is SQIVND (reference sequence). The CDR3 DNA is TGTGCCAGTAGTTCAAACAGGGGGATGAACACTGAAGCTTTCTTT. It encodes CASSSNRGMNTEAFF.

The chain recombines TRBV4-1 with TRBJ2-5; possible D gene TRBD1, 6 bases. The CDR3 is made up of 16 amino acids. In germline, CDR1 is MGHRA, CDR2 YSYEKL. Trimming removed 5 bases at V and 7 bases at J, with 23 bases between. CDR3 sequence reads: CASSSTPQVLGGTQYF. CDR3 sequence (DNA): TGCGCCAGCAGCTCCACCCCCCAGGTTCTAGGGGGGACCCAGTACTTC.

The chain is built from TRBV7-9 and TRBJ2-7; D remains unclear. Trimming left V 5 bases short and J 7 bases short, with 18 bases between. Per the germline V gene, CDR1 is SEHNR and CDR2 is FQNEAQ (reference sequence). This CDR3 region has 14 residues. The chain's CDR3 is CASSPALNPLEQYF. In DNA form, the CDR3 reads TGTGCCAGCAGCCCAGCGCTTAATCCCTTGGAGCAGTACTTC.

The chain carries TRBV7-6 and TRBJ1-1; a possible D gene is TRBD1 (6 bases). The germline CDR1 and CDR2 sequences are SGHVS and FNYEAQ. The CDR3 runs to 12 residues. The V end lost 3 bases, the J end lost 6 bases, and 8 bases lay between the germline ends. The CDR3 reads CASSFTGSEAFF. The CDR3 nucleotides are TGTGCCAGCAGCTTTACAGGGTCTGAAGCTTTCTTT.

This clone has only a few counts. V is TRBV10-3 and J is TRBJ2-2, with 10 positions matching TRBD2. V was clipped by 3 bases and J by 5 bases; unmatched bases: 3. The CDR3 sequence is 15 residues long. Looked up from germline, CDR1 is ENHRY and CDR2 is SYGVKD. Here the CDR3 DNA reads TGTGCCATCAGTGATCTAGCGGGAGTGACCGGGGAGCTGTTTTTT. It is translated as CAISDLAGVTGELFF.

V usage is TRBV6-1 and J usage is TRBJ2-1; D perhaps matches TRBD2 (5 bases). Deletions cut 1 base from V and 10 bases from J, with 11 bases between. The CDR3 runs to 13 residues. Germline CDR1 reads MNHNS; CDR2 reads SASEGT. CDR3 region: CASSEGAEREQFF. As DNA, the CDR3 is TGTGCCAGCAGTGAAGGTGCGGAGCGGGAGCAGTTCTTC.

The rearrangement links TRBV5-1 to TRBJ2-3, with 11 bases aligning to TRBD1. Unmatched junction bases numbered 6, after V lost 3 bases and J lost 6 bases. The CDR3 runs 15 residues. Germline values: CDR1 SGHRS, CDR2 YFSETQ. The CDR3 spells CASSSGQGAEDTQYF. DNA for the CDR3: TGCGCCAGCAGCTCCGGACAGGGGGCTGAGGATACGCAGTATTTT. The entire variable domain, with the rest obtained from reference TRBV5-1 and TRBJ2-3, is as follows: KAGVTQTPRYLIKTRGQQVTLSCSPISGHRSVSWYQQTPGQGLQFLFEYFSETQRNKGNFPGRFSGRQFSNSRSEMNVSTLELGDSALYLCASSSGQGAEDTQYFGPGTRLTVL.

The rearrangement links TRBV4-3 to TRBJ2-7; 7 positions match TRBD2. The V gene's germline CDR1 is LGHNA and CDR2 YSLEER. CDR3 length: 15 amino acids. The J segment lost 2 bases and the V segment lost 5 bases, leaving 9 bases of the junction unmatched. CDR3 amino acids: CASSYEVAGAYEQYF. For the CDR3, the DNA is TGCGCCAGCAGCTATGAGGTGGCGGGAGCCTACGAGCAGTACTTC.